Below, one T cell receptor beta chain is given with its context. The CDR3 runs 11 residues. Germline CDR1 is MDHEN and CDR2 is SYDVKM. J was trimmed by 11 bases and V by 2 bases; bases with no gene match: 0. Authors' data handling: Cell counts per sample came from amplifying reference gene primers. Assay used: immunoSEQ multiplex PCR; TCRdb lists only in-frame clones, some missing. V and J calls and clone size are copied from that table; D and trimming were computed from the DNA. Counted here are fewer than 85,000 clones, 88% occurring once; the ten biggest clones make up just over 5%. The data originate from a study of blood T cell repertoires in COVID-19. Study information: T cells, B-cell-depleted T cells, or PBMCs provided the cDNA or gDNA that served as material.

The sequenced sample consisted of peripheral blood. The receptor was isolated from a human donor in a cohort sampled during active COVID-19. The chain couples TRBV28 to TRBJ1-1, with 9 bases fitting TRBD1. The CDR3 DNA sequence: TGTGCCAGCAGTTTAGGACAGGGGGCTTTCTTT. Translating gives CASSLGQGAFF.